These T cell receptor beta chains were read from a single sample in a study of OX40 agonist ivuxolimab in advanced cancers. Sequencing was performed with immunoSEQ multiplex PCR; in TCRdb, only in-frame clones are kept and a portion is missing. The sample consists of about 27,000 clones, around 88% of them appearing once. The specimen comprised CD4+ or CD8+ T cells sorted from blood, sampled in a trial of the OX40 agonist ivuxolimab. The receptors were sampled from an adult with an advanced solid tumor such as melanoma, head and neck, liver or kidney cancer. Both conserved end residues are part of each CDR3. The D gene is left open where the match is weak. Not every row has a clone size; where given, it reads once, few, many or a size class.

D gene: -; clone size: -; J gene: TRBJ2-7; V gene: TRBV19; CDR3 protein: CASSMGGLSSYEQYF; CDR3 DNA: TGTGCCAGTAGTATGGGCGGGCTAAGCTCCTACGAGCAGTACTTC
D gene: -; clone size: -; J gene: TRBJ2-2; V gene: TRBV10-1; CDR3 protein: CASNTGTGELFF; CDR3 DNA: TGCGCCAGCAACACAGGGACCGGGGAGCTGTTTTTT
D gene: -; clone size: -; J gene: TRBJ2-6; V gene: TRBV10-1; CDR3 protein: CASSETRAGANVLTF; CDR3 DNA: TGCGCCAGCAGTGAGACCCGGGCTGGGGCCAACGTCCTGACTTTC
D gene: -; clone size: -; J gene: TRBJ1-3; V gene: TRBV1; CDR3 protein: CTSSIQAPTSGNTIYF; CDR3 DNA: TGCACCAGCAGCATCCAGGCCCCAACCTCTGGAAACACCATATATTTT
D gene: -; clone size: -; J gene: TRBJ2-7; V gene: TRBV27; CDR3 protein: CASSPIARVWEQYF; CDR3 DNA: TGTGCCAGCAGTCCAATCGCCAGGGTTTGGGAGCAGTACTTC
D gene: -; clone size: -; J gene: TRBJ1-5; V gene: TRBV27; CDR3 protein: CASSFRDNSNQPQHF; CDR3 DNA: TGTGCCAGCAGTTTTCGAGACAATAGCAATCAGCCCCAGCATTTT
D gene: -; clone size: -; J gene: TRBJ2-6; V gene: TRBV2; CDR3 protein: CASSYRSSGANVLTF; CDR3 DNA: TGTGCCAGCAGCTACAGGAGCTCTGGGGCCAACGTCCTGACTTTC
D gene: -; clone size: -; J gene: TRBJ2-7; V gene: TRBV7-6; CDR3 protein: CASSLEAGHSYEQYF; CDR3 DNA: TGTGCCAGCAGCTTAGAAGCGGGCCACTCCTACGAGCAGTACTTC
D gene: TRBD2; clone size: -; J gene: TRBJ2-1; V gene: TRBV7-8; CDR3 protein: CASSLLAGGPNEQFF; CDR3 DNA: TGTGCCAGCAGCTTATTAGCGGGGGGGCCCAATGAGCAGTTCTTC
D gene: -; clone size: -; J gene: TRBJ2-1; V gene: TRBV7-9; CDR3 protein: CAIEGPDNEQFF; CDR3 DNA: TGTGCCATCGAGGGTCCGGACAATGAGCAGTTCTTC
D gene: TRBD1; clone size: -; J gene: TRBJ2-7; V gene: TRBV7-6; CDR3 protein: CASSPPGQGTYEQYF; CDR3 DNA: TGTGCCAGCAGCCCACCGGGACAGGGAACCTACGAGCAGTACTTC
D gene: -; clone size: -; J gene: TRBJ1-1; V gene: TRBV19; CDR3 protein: CATHSRVVRTEAFF; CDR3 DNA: TGTGCCACCCACTCCAGGGTTGTGAGAACTGAAGCTTTCTTT
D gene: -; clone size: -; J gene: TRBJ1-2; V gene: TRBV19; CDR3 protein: CASSSRDREPYGYTF; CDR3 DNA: TGTGCCAGTAGTAGCCGGGACCGAGAACCCTATGGCTACACCTTC
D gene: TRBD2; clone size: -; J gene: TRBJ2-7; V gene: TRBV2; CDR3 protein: CASLGGGIFYEQYF; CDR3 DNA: TGTGCCAGTCTAGGCGGGGGGATTTTCTACGAGCAGTACTTC
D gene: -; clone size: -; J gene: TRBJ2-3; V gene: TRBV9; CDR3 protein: CASSVAGSGTDTQYF; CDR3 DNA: TGTGCCAGCAGCGTAGCAGGGAGCGGGACAGATACGCAGTATTTT
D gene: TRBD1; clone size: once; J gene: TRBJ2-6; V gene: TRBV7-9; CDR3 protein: CASSFPWGTGSSGANVLTF; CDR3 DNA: TGTGCCAGCAGCTTTCCCTGGGGGACAGGGTCCTCTGGGGCCAACGTCCTGACTTTC
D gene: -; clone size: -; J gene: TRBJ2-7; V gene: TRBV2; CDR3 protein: CASKQSYTYEQYF; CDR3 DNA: TGTGCCAGCAAGCAATCCTACACCTACGAGCAGTACTTC
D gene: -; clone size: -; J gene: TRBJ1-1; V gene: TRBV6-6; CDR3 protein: CASSYIYTEAFF; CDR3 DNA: TGTGCCAGCAGTTACATTTACACTGAAGCTTTCTTT
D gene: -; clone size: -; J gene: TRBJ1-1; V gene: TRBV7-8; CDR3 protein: CASSLGGAEWGNTEAFF; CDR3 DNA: TGTGCCAGCAGCTTAGGGGGCGCTGAGTGGGGAAACACTGAAGCTTTCTTT
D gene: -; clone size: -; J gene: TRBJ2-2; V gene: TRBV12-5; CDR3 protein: CASGSLGELFF; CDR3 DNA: TGTGCTAGTGGTTCGCTGGGGGAGCTGTTTTTT
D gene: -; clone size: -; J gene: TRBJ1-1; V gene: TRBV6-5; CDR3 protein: CASSPSGTGNTEAFF; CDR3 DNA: TGTGCCAGCAGTCCTTCCGGGACGGGGAACACTGAAGCTTTCTTT
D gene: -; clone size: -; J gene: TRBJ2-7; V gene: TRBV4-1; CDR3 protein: CASSPTGNRAYSYEQYF; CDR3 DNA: TGCGCCAGCAGCCCTACCGGGAACAGGGCATATTCCTACGAGCAGTACTTC
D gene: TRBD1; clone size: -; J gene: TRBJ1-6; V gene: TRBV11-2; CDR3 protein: CASSLSTGGGSPLHF; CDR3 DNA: TGTGCCAGCAGCCTATCGACAGGGGGTGGTTCACCCCTCCACTTT
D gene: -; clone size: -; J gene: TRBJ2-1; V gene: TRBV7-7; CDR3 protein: CASSLEGPWDNEQFF; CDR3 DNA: TGTGCTAGCAGCTTAGAGGGGCCTTGGGACAATGAGCAGTTCTTC
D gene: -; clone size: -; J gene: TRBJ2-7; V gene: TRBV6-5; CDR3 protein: CASSYSSFSVYEQYF; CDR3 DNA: TGTGCCAGCAGTTACTCTAGCTTTTCGGTGTATGAGCAGTACTTC
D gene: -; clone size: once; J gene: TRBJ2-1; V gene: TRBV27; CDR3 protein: CASSPPAGEYNEQFF; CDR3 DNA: TGTGCCAGCAGTCCCCCCGCAGGGGAGTACAATGAGCAGTTCTTC
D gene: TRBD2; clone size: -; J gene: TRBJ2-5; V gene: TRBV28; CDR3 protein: CASSLYSGGAYQETQYF; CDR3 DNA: TGTGCCAGCAGTTTATATAGCGGGGGAGCGTACCAAGAGACCCAGTACTTC
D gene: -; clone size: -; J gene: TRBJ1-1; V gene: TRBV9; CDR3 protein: CASSEGGSEAFF; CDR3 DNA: TGTGCCAGCAGCGAAGGGGGTTCTGAAGCTTTCTTT
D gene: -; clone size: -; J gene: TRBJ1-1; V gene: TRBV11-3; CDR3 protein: CASSLFDQEAFF; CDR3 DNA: TGTGCCAGCAGCTTATTCGACCAAGAAGCTTTCTTT
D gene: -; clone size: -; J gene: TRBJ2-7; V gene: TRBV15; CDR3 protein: CATSRGQGFYEQYF; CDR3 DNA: TGTGCCACCAGCAGAGGCCAGGGATTCTACGAGCAGTACTTC
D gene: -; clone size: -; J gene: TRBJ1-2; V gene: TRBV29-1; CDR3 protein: CSARTASNYGYTF; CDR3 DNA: TGCAGCGCCCGGACAGCATCAAACTATGGCTACACCTTC
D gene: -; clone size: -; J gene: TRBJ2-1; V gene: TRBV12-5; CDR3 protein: CASGLGESSYNEQFF; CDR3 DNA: TGTGCTAGTGGTTTGGGGGAAAGCTCCTACAATGAGCAGTTCTTC
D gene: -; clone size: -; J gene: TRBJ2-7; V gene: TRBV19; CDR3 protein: CASSIGGGKPEQYF; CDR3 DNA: TGTGCCAGTAGTATCGGTGGGGGCAAGCCCGAGCAGTACTTC
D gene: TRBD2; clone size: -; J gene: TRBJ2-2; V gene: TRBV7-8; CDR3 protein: CASSLVVAGVLANTGELFF; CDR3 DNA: TGTGCCAGCAGCTTAGTTGTAGCGGGGGTTCTCGCGAACACCGGGGAGCTGTTTTTT
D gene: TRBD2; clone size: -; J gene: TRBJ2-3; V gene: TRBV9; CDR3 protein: CASSVGIAGLTDTQYF; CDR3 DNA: TGTGCCAGCAGCGTAGGGATAGCGGGACTCACAGATACGCAGTATTTT
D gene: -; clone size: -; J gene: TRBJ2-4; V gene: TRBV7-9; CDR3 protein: CASSQSTDLAKNIQYF; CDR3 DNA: TGTGCCAGCAGCCAATCGACGGACTTAGCCAAAAACATTCAGTACTTC
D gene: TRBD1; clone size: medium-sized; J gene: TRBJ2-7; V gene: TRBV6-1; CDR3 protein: CASSAGQAISYEQYF; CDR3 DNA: TGTGCCAGCAGTGCGGGACAGGCTATCTCCTACGAGCAGTACTTC
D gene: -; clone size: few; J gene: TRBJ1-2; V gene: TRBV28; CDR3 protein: CASSLELEAPIGGYTF; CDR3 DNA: TGTGCCAGCAGTTTAGAATTGGAAGCCCCAATAGGTGGCTACACCTTC
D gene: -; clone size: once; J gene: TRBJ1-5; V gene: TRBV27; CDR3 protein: CASSSLSISNQPQHF; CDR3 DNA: TGTGCCAGCAGTAGCCTTAGTATTAGCAATCAGCCCCAGCATTTT
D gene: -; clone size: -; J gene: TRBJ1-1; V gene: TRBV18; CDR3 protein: CASSPPDGLNTEAFF; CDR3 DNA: TGTGCCAGCTCACCACCCGACGGGCTGAACACTGAAGCTTTCTTT